These 21 T cell receptor beta chains were sequenced from one sample in a study of T cell responses to AZD1222 COVID-19 vaccine (dated by TCRdb to 2020 to 2023). Per the publication, the time point label means: about 28 days (+/-7) after the second vaccine dose. Library construction relied on the immunoSEQ multiplex PCR assay. TCRdb obtained this table from immuneACCESS and retained in-frame rearrangements with V and J assigned. These tables miss some clones; where compared with another copy, unresolved V genes account for less than half of the shortfall, and the remainder is unexplained. The sample table holds about 77,000 clones, of which more than 85% were seen once. The top ten hold 4.7% of the sample. The material sequenced was peripheral blood, taken 28 days after the second AZD1222 dose. These receptors were collected from an adult who received the AZD1222 COVID-19 vaccine.

The gene calls are TRBV5-1 and TRBJ1-5, with 9 bases aligning to TRBD1. The CDR3 has 16 amino acids. After removal of 0 bases from V and 3 bases from J, the junction contained 4 bases not matched to a gene. From germline, CDR1 is SGHRS and CDR2 YFSETQ. For the CDR3, the DNA is TGCGCCAGCAGCTTGGAGGGACAGGGCCCCAATCAGCCCCAGCATTTT. Protein product: CASSLEGQGPNQPQHF.

The rearrangement uses TRBV23-1 and TRBJ1-1; 10 bases fit TRBD1. TRBV23-1 is an ORF, with its function uncertain. This CDR3 is built from 14 residues. The ends lost 7 bases at V and 5 bases at J; junction bases unmatched: 7. As DNA, the CDR3 is TGCGCCAGCACCCCGGGACAGGGGTATACTGAAGCTTTCTTT. It is translated as CASTPGQGYTEAFF.

V and J are TRBV3-1 (or the pseudogene TRBV3-2) and TRBJ2-1; D possibly corresponds to TRBD2 (5 bases). The CDR3 extends over 13 amino acids. Germline V lookup: CDR1 LGHDT, CDR2 YNNKEL (reference sequence). With 1 base removed from V and 10 bases from J, the gap between germline ends came to 11 bases. In nucleotides, the CDR3 is TGTGCCAGCAGCCAAGTAGTGTTAGCGGAGCAGTTCTTC. Residues: CASSQVVLAEQFF.

The V and J genes are TRBV11-2 and TRBJ2-7; D perhaps matches TRBD2 (6 bases). Trimming took off 1 base at V and 1 base at J, with 11 bases between the two ends. This CDR3 region has 15 residues. Germline assignment: CDR1 SGHAT and CDR2 FQNNGV. CDR3 nucleotide sequence: TGTGCCAGCAGCTTAGTATCCGGGGGTTCCTACGAGCAGTACTTC. Translating gives CASSLVSGGSYEQYF.

With regard to this clone: One end of the junction is discordant with germline, which a read error may explain. This chain connects TRBV29-1 to TRBJ2-5, with D perhaps assigned TRBD1 or TRBD2 (6 bases each). The germline gives CDR1 SQVTM, CDR2 ANQGSEA. The CDR3 is 15 residues long. CDR3 in DNA: TGCAGCGGTGAACCCGGGGGAGGACAGCAAGAGACCCAGTACTTC. Protein sequence: CSGEPGGGQQETQYF.

In DNA form, the CDR3 reads TGCGCCAGCAGCTCGATACTACAGGGGGCTTACGGCTACACCTTC. This sequence encodes CASSSILQGAYGYTF. The chain recombines TRBV5-1 with TRBJ1-2; TRBD1 agrees at 9 bases. This CDR3 is built from 15 residues. V was pared by 3 bases and J by 8 bases, with 11 bases of the junction left unmatched. Germline V CDR1 and CDR2: SGHRS, YFSETQ.

The rearrangement links TRBV5-1 to TRBJ1-5; 9 nucleotides line up with TRBD1. Losses at the gene ends were 4 bases for V and 7 bases for J; bases not matched to a gene: 9. The V gene's germline CDR1 is SGHRS and CDR2 YFSETQ. The CDR3 runs 15 residues. In DNA, the CDR3 is TGCGCCAGCAGCCCACAGGGGGCGCCGGGACAGCCCCAGCATTTT. Translation: CASSPQGAPGQPQHF.

This clone was detected only once. J is TRBJ2-3 and V is TRBV6-4; D perhaps matches TRBD2 (6 bases). The CDR3 is made up of 14 amino acids. The germline gives CDR1 MRHNA, CDR2 SNTAGT. The ends were cut back, 4 bases at V and 2 bases at J, with 10 bases in the middle. CDR3 DNA: TGTGCCAGCAGTGCACGGGAGCTCACAGATACGCAGTATTTT. Amino acid sequence: CASSARELTDTQYF.

The chain couples TRBV6-5 to TRBJ1-1; possibly TRBD1 for D (6 bases). The CDR3 is 11 residues long. Trimming took 6 bases from V and 9 from J, leaving 11 bases between them. Germline V gene lookup returns CDR1 MNHEY and CDR2 SVGAGI. CDR3 sequence reads: CASRLDSQAFF. As DNA, the CDR3 is TGTGCCAGCAGGTTGGACAGCCAAGCTTTCTTT.

This chain links TRBV6-6 with TRBJ2-1; no definite D call. CDR1 is MNHNY, CDR2 SVGAGI, per germline (reference sequence). V dropped 5 bases and J dropped 11 bases, with 10 bases sitting between them. This CDR3 spans 11 amino acids. Here the CDR3 reads CASSPGLKQFF. CDR3 nucleotides: TGTGCCAGCAGTCCCGGGCTAAAGCAGTTCTTC.

The chain is built from TRBV6-5 and TRBJ2-5; D gene uncertain. V lost 5 bases, J lost 4 bases, and 17 bases lay in between. Germline CDR1 and CDR2: MNHEY and SVGAGI. The length of the CDR3 is 15 residues. In DNA form, the CDR3 reads TGTGCCAGCAGTACCACCGGCGGAAGGCCAGAGACCCAGTACTTC. It translates to CASSTTGGRPETQYF.

This clone was counted between two and nine times. This chain joins TRBV6-6 and TRBJ1-2; TRBD1 matches at 10 bases. This CDR3 region has 15 residues. Germline CDR1 is MNHNY and CDR2 is SVGAGI (reference sequence). V lost 4 bases, J lost 8 bases, and 10 bases stayed unmatched. This chain's CDR3 is CASSSTGTGVGGYTF. DNA of the CDR3: TGTGCCAGCAGTTCGACCGGGACAGGGGTAGGAGGCTACACCTTC.

The chain uses TRBV7-9 and TRBJ2-7; possibly TRBD1 for D (6 bases). The CDR3 is 13 residues long. The germline V gene encodes CDR1 SEHNR and CDR2 FQNEAQ (reference sequence). Trimming cost V 1 base and J 6 bases, with 10 bases left between them. The CDR3 reads CASSLEGVGEQYF. The CDR3 DNA reads TGTGCCAGCAGCTTAGAGGGGGTAGGCGAGCAGTACTTC.

The chain carries TRBV3-1 (or the pseudogene TRBV3-2) and TRBJ2-5; no reliable D call. V was cut by 4 bases and J by 7 bases, with 16 bases left in between. CDR3 length: 14 amino acids. Germline-derived CDR1 and CDR2 are LGHDT and YNNKEL (reference sequence). The CDR3 loop is CASSPPFPQATQYF. The CDR3 DNA reads as TGTGCCAGCAGCCCCCCATTCCCCCAGGCGACCCAGTACTTC.

Here the CDR3 DNA reads TGCGCCAGCAGCTCCGGAAATGCGGGGCGCACAGATACGCAGTATTTT. Its protein product is CASSSGNAGRTDTQYF. The chain recombines TRBV5-1 with TRBJ2-3; D is possibly TRBD2 (6 bases). This CDR3 region has 16 residues. The germline V gene encodes CDR1 SGHRS and CDR2 YFSETQ. Trimming stripped 3 bases from V and 1 base from J, with 15 bases between.

The chain employs TRBV30 and TRBJ2-7, with TRBD2 matching over 12 bases. The CDR3 totals 14 residues. Germline CDR1 GTSNPN, CDR2 SVGIG (reference sequence). V shed 4 bases and J 5 bases; nucleotides not matched to a gene: 6. The CDR3 sequence is CAWTRGLAGNEQYF. The DNA for the CDR3 is TGTGCCTGGACCAGGGGACTAGCGGGTAACGAGCAGTACTTC.

J is TRBJ1-3 and V is TRBV9; no clear D gene. Trimming pared 2 bases from V and 0 bases from J, leaving 3 bases between. The CDR3 has 13 amino acids. CDR1 and CDR2 (germline): SGDLS, YYNGEE. CDR3 DNA sequence: TGTGCCAGCAGCGTTTACTCTGGAAACACCATATATTTT. This codes for CASSVYSGNTIYF.

The gene calls are TRBV6-2 or TRBV6-3 and TRBJ2-1, with D unclear. This CDR3 region has 12 residues. CDR1 is MNHEY and CDR2 is SVGEGT in the germline V gene. V lost 4 bases, J lost 7 bases, and 8 bases lay in between. The chain's CDR3 is CASSLARNEQFF. CDR3 coding DNA: TGTGCCAGCAGTTTGGCTAGGAATGAGCAGTTCTTC.

This clone came up a few times. The chain links TRBV27 to TRBJ2-7; TRBD1 aligns across 7 bases. There are 14 residues in the CDR3. V shed 5 bases, J shed 3 bases, and the junction held 7 bases outside the gene matches. Per germline, CDR1 MNHEY and CDR2 SMNVEV (reference sequence). In nucleotides, the CDR3 is TGTGCCAGCAGTCAACAGGGGAACAGCTACGAGCAGTACTTC. It codes for CASSQQGNSYEQYF.

The chain recombines TRBV9 with TRBJ2-3; 10 bases line up with TRBD2. Germline CDR1 and CDR2: SGDLS and YYNGEE. With V trimmed by 4 bases and J by 3 bases, 8 bases remained unmatched. This CDR3 has 16 amino acids. CDR3 sequence: CASSTTSGPGTDTQYF. CDR3 in DNA: TGTGCCAGCAGCACGACTAGCGGGCCCGGGACAGATACGCAGTATTTT. Filled out from reference TRBV9 and TRBJ2-3, the complete variable domain reads DSGVTQTPKHLITATGQRVTLRCSPRSGDLSVYWYQQSLDQGLQFLIQYYNGEERAKGNILERFSAQQFPDLHSELNLSSLELGDSALYFCASSTTSGPGTDTQYFGPGTRLTVL.

This rearrangement joins TRBV30 to TRBJ1-1; D is possibly TRBD1 (5 bases). This CDR3 has 13 residues. The germline V gene has CDR1 GTSNPN and CDR2 SVGIG (reference sequence). The ends were cut back, 5 bases at V and 1 base at J, with 11 bases in the middle. CDR3 coding DNA: TGTGCCTGGTCCGGGACCTCGAACACTGAAGCTTTCTTT. Its protein product is CAWSGTSNTEAFF.